This TCR beta chain was captured in a study of blood T cell repertoires in COVID-19. In the study overall: The United States, Italy and Spain were the sources of the acute and convalescent COVID-19 samples.

Libraries were prepared by immunoSEQ multiplex PCR; TCRdb keeps only in-frame clonotypes and omits some of them. Of about 160,000 clones listed, around 90% are singletons. CDR3 length: 15 amino acids. CDR1 and CDR2 (germline): KGHDR, SFDVKD. V was shortened by 0 bases and J by 4 bases, with 9 bases between the two germline ends. Cohort placement rested on clinical history that participants reported themselves. Within 2 weeks before study entry, exposed participants met a COVID-19 case. Sequenced input: PBMCs or T cells enriched from blood (not recorded which). The chain combines TRBV24-1 with TRBJ1-3; no clear D. This TCR derives from a woman in her forties who had been exposed to COVID-19. The CDR3 protein is CATSDLLPLGNTIYF. CDR3 in DNA: TGTGCCACCAGTGATTTGCTACCGCTGGGAAACACCATATATTTT.